This is a list of T cell receptor beta chains from one sample in a study of T cells in Graves' hyperthyroidism and ophthalmopathy. One entry per CDR3 protein results from TCRdb running MiXCR on the multiplex PCR reads. The sample has hundreds of thousands of distinct CDR3 sequences, 46% seen once. Sequenced input: peripheral blood or thyroid tissue (not recorded which). All receptors derive from a woman between 18 and 29 years old with Graves' hyperthyroidism. CDR3s include the opening cysteine and the closing phenylalanine or tryptophan. The order of the fields is D gene, CDR3 length, clone size, V gene, J gene, CDR3 DNA, CDR3 protein. D genes are given only for firm matches. A row's size may be missing; if present it is once, few, many or a size class.

NA	12	NA	TRBV10-2	TRBJ1-1	TGTGCCAGCAGTTTAAAGGGGCTGAGAACTTTCTTT	CASSLKGLRTFF
TRBD1	15	NA	TRBV19	TRBJ1-2	TGTGCCAGTAGTATACAGGGGGCGAAGAGCTATGGCTACACCTTC	CASSIQGAKSYGYTF
NA	15	few	TRBV7-2	TRBJ2-5	TGTGCCAGCAGCCCTAGGGTATCCAGCCAAGAGACCCAGTACTTC	CASSPRVSSQETQYF
NA	11	NA	TRBV24-1	TRBJ1-5	TGTGCCACCACGGGCAATCAGCCCCAGCATTTT	CATTGNQPQHF
TRBD1	15	few	TRBV20-1	TRBJ1-4	TGCAGTGCTAGCGGTACAGGGGAGAGGGATGAAAAACTGTTTTTT	CSASGTGERDEKLFF
NA	15	NA	TRBV4-1	TRBJ1-5	TGCGCCAGCAGCCAATTGGACAGAAGCAATCAGCCCCAGCATTTT	CASSQLDRSNQPQHF
NA	13	NA	TRBV7-2	TRBJ1-3	TGTGCCAGCAGCGGCCCGGTAGTGGACACCATATATTTT	CASSGPVVDTIYF
NA	14	few	TRBV7-3	TRBJ2-5	TGTGCCAGCAGCTTTCGGGGGTACCAAGAGACCCAGTACTTC	CASSFRGYQETQYF
NA	12	few	TRBV11-2	TRBJ1-1	TGTGCCAGCATGGGGGGGGACACTGAAGCTTTCTTT	CASMGGDTEAFF
TRBD1	14	few	TRBV10-3	TRBJ2-7	TGTGCCAGCAGTGTCGCACAGGGGGCGGGCGAGCAGTACTTC	CASSVAQGAGEQYF
TRBD2	14	NA	TRBV7-7	TRBJ2-5	TGTGCCAGCAGCCGTAGCGGGAGTCTCGAGACCCAGTACTTC	CASSRSGSLETQYF
TRBD2	13	NA	TRBV29-1	TRBJ2-5	TGCAGCATCCTGACTAGCGGGATTGAGACCCAGTACTTC	CSILTSGIETQYF
NA	14	NA	TRBV7-9	TRBJ1-2	TGTGCCAGCAGCCCGCGTGGAGGGGCCTATAGCTACACCTTC	CASSPRGGAYSYTF
NA	13	many	TRBV10-3	TRBJ1-1	TGTGCCATCAGTGGGACGGCTTACACTGAAGCTTTCTTT	CAISGTAYTEAFF
NA	11	many	TRBV29-1	TRBJ1-2	TGCAGCGTTGTTGGACTATCTGGCTACACCTTC	CSVVGLSGYTF
NA	13	NA	TRBV20-1	TRBJ1-4	TGCAGTGCTAGAGGAGAGGCGGGTGAAAAACTGTTTTTT	CSARGEAGEKLFF
NA	16	many	TRBV15	TRBJ2-6	TGTGCCACCAGCAGTGAAGCCAGCTCTGGGGCCAACGTCCTGACTTTC	CATSSEASSGANVLTF
TRBD2	15	few	TRBV7-9	TRBJ2-7	TGCGCCAGCAGCCAAGGCCAGCGGGAGGGGTACGAGCAGTACTTC	CASSQGQREGYEQYF
TRBD1	16	NA	TRBV7-9	TRBJ2-7	TGTGCCAGCAGAGATCTCCCGGGACAGGGGGCGTACGAGCAGTACTTC	CASRDLPGQGAYEQYF
TRBD2	13	NA	TRBV24-1	TRBJ2-7	TGTGCCACCTCACTAGCGGCGACTCTCGAGCAGTACTTC	CATSLAATLEQYF
NA	15	many	TRBV7-9	TRBJ1-1	TGTGCCAGCAGCTACAAGCGGCGGAGGAACACTGAAGCTTTCTTT	CASSYKRRRNTEAFF
TRBD1	14	NA	TRBV5-1	TRBJ2-7	TGCGCCAGGCGATCCGGGACAGCGGTCTACGAGCAGTACTTC	CARRSGTAVYEQYF
TRBD1	17	NA	TRBV2	TRBJ1-2	TGTGCCAGCAGGGGCCGAGGGACAGCCCTGCCTCCCCATGGCTACACCTTC	CASRGRGTALPPHGYTF
TRBD1	16	NA	TRBV9	TRBJ1-2	TGTGCCAGCAGCGCATCGGGACAGGGAGGGAACTATGGCTACACCTTC	CASSASGQGGNYGYTF
NA	16	NA	TRBV10-3	TRBJ1-5	TGTGCCATCAGTGAGTCGTACATATCATCCAATCAGCCCCAGCATTTT	CAISESYISSNQPQHF
NA	13	many	TRBV24-1	TRBJ1-2	TGTGCCACCAGTGATTCCGGGAACTATGGCTACACCTTC	CATSDSGNYGYTF
TRBD1	16	many	TRBV29-1	TRBJ2-6	TGCAGCGTTGTGGCAGGGGGTTCGTCTGGGGCCAACGTCCTGACTTTC	CSVVAGGSSGANVLTF
NA	13	many	TRBV29-1	TRBJ2-7	TGCAGCGCCCGCCCGACAGATTCCTACGAGCAGTACTTC	CSARPTDSYEQYF
TRBD1	16	NA	TRBV14	TRBJ1-5	TGTGCCAGCAGCCAAGAACAGGGGGAAAAGAATCAGCCCCAGCATTTT	CASSQEQGEKNQPQHF
TRBD1	14	few	TRBV7-9	TRBJ1-6	TGTGCCAGCAGCTTGGGACAGGGCCGGTCACCCCTCCACTTT	CASSLGQGRSPLHF
TRBD2	16	few	TRBV7-9	TRBJ2-7	TGTGCCAGCAGCTCAGATAAGACGGGAGGCTCCTACGAGCAGTACTTC	CASSSDKTGGSYEQYF
NA	15	NA	TRBV11-1	TRBJ1-4	TGTGCCAGTAGTATCTCCAGGGACGCTAATGAAAAACTGTTTTTT	CASSISRDANEKLFF
NA	15	few	TRBV7-2	TRBJ1-1	TGTGCCAGCAGTCTTAGGACGGCAATGAACACTGAAGCTTTCTTT	CASSLRTAMNTEAFF
NA	15	few	TRBV6-5	TRBJ2-5	TGTGCCAGCAGTTACGCCGGGACACCTCGGGAGACCCAGTACTTC	CASSYAGTPRETQYF
NA	14	few	TRBV5-4	TRBJ1-1	TGTGCCAGCAGCACCGGACAATCGAACACTGAAGCTTTCTTT	CASSTGQSNTEAFF